This paragraph reports one TCR beta chain. Its matching antigen is unknown. The sample originates from a study of regulatory T cells in long-lasting Graves disease. Study outcomes and limitations: Owing to a sample size that was small, accuracy may have been reduced.

Construction of the TCR beta libraries employed iRepertoire HTBI primers in conjunction with Arm-PCR of CDR3 regions. TCRdb reprocessed the multiplex PCR reads via MiXCR and lists one record per CDR3 protein. The table includes a few hundred thousand distinct CDR3 sequences, about 25% detected once. Specified time point: persistent/refractory GD, antithyroid drugs over 5 years with positive TRAb. The TCR library was made from RNA that had been extracted from PBMCs in TRIzol. J lost 3 bases, V lost 5 bases, and 5 bases had no gene match. CDR3 length: 15 amino acids. Germline values: CDR1 SEHNR, CDR2 FQNEAQ (reference sequence).

The chain recombines TRBV7-9 with TRBJ1-5; 9 bases are shared with TRBD1. The specimen was peripheral blood mononuclear cells (PBMCs), collected when the disease was refractory, from a patient treated with antithyroid drugs. This clonotype was obtained from a female donor with Graves disease. This CDR3 reads CASSRTGETNQPQHF. The DNA for the CDR3 is TGTGCCAGCAGCCGGACAGGGGAAACCAATCAGCCCCAGCATTTT.